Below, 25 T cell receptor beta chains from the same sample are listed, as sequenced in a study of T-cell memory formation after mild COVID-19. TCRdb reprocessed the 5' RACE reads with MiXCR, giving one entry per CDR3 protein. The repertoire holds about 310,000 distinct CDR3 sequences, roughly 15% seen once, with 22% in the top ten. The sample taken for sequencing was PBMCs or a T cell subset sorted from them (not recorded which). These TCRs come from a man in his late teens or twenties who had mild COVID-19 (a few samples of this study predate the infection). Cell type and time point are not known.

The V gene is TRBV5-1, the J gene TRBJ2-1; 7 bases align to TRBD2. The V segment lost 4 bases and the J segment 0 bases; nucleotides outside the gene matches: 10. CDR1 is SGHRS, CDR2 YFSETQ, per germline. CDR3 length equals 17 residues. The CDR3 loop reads CASSPKAGTSSYNEQFF. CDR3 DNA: TGCGCCAGCAGCCCCAAAGCGGGGACCAGCTCCTACAATGAGCAGTTCTTC.

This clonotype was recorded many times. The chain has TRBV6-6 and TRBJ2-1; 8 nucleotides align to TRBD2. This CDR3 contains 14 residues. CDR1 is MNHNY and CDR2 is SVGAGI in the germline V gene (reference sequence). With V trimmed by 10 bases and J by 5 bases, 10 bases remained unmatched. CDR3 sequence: CATSGLVFHNEQFF. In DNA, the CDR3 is TGTGCCACCTCGGGACTAGTTTTCCACAATGAGCAGTTCTTC.

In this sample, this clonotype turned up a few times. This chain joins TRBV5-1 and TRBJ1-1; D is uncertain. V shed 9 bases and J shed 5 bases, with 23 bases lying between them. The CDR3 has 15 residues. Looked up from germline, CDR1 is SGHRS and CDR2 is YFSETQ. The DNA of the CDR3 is TGCGCCAACCGAAACAGAACGAGGTTCAGGACTGAAGCTTTCTTT. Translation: CANRNRTRFRTEAFF.

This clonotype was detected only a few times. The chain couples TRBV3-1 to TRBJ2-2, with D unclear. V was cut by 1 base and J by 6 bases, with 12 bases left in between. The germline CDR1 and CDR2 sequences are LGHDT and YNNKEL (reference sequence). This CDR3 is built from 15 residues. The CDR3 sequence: CASSQVYYSAGELFF. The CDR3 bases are TGTGCCAGCAGCCAAGTTTACTATTCGGCCGGGGAGCTGTTTTTT.

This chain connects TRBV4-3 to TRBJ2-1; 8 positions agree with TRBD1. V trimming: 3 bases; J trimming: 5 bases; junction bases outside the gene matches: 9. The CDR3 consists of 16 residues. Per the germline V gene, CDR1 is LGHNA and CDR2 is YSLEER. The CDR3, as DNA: TGCGCCAGCAGCCATCCCGGGACAGGCGAGCACAATGAGCAGTTCTTC. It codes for CASSHPGTGEHNEQFF.

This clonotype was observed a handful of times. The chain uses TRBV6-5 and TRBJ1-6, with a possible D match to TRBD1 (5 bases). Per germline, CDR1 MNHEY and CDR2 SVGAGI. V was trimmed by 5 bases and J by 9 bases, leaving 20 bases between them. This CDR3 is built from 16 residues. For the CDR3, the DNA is TGTGCCAGCAGTCCCCGCAGGGTCGACGACGGTTCACCCCTCCACTTT. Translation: CASSPRRVDDGSPLHF.

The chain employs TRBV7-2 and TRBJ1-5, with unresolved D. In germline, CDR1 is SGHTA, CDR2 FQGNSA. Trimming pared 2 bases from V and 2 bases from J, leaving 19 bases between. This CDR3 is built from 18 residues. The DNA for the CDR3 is TGTGCCAGCAGCTTAAACCGGCGGCGAACAGTTGGCAATCAGCCCCAGCATTTT. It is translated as CASSLNRRRTVGNQPQHF.

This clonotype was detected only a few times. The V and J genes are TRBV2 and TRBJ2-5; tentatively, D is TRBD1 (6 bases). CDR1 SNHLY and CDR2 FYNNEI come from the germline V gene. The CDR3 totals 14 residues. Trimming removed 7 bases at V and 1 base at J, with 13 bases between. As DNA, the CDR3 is TGTGCCAGCACCGGAGACAGGAGCCAAGAGACCCAGTACTTC. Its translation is CASTGDRSQETQYF.

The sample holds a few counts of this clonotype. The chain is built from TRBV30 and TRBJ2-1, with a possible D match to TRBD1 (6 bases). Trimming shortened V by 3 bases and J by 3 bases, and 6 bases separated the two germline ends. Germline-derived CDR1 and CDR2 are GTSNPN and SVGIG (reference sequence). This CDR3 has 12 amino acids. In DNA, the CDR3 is TGTGCCTGGAGCAGGGGCTACAATGAGCAGTTCTTC. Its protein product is CAWSRGYNEQFF.

CDR3 amino acids: CSASSSGNTDTQYF. DNA for the CDR3: TGCAGTGCTAGTTCTAGCGGCAACACAGATACGCAGTATTTT. The chain couples TRBV20-1 to TRBJ2-3; 7 bases are shared with TRBD2. The germline V gene has CDR1 DFQATT and CDR2 SNEGSKA (reference sequence). Trimming took 3 bases from V and 2 from J; bases not matched to a gene: 5. CDR3 length equals 14 residues.

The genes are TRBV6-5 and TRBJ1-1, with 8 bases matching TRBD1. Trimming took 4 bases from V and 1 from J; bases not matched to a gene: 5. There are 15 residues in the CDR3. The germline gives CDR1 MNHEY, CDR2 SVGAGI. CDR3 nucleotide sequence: TGTGCCAGCAGTTCCCACAGGGGGGGGAACACTGAAGCTTTCTTT. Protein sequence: CASSSHRGGNTEAFF.

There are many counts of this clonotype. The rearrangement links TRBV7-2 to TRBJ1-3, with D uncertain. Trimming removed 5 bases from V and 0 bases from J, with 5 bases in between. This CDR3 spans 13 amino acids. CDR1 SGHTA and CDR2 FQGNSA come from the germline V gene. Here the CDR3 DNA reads TGTGCCAGCAGCCTGTACTCTGGAAACACCATATATTTT. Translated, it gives CASSLYSGNTIYF. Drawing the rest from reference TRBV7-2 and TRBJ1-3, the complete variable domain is GAGVSQSPSNKVTEKGKDVELRCDPISGHTALYWYRQSLGQGLEFLIYFQGNSAPDKSGLPSDRFSAERTGGSVSTLTIQRTQQEDSAVYLCASSLYSGNTIYFGEGSWLTVV.

The CDR3 nucleotides are TGCAGTGCTATTGATAATGAGCAGTTCTTC. Translation: CSAIDNEQFF. This chain links TRBV20-1 with TRBJ2-1; unclear D gene. The CDR3 runs to 10 residues. The V end was cut by 4 bases, the J end by 7 bases, with 5 bases between. CDR1 is DFQATT and CDR2 is SNEGSKA in the germline V gene (reference sequence).

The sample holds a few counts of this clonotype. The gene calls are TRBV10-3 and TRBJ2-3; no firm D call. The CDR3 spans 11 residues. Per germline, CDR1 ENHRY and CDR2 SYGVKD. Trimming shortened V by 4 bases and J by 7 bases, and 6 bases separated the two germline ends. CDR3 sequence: CAISAGNTQYF. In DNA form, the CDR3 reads TGTGCCATCAGTGCAGGAAATACGCAGTATTTT.

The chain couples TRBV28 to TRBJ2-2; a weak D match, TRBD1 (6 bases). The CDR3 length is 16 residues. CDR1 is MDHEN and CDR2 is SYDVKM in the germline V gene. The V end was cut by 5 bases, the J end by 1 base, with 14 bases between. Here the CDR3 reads CASSPWGQGNTGELFF. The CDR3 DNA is TGTGCCAGCAGTCCCTGGGGGCAGGGGAACACCGGGGAGCTGTTTTTT.

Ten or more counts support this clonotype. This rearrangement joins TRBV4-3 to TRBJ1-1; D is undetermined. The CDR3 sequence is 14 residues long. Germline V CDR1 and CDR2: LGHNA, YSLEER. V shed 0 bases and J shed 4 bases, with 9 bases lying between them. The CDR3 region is CASSQEWEGTEAFF. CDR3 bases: TGCGCCAGCAGCCAAGAATGGGAGGGCACTGAAGCTTTCTTT.

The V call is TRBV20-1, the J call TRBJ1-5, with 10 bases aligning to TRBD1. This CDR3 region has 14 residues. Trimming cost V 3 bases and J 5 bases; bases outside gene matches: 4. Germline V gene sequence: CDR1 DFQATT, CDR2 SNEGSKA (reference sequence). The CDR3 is CSASPGTGDQPQHF. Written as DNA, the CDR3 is TGCAGTGCTAGTCCAGGGACAGGGGATCAGCCCCAGCATTTT.

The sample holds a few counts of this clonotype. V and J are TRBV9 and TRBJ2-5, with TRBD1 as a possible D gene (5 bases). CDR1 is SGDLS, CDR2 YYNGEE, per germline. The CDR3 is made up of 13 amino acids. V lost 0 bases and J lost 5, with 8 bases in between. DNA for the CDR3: TGTGCCAGCAGCGTAGAAGGGGTTGAGACCCAGTACTTC. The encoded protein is CASSVEGVETQYF.

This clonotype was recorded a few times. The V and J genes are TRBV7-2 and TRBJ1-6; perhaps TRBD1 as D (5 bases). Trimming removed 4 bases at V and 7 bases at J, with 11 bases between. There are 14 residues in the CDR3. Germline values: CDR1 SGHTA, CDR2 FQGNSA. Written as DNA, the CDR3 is TGTGCCAGCAGCTCCTCCGGGGGGAATTCACCCCTCCACTTT. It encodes CASSSSGGNSPLHF.

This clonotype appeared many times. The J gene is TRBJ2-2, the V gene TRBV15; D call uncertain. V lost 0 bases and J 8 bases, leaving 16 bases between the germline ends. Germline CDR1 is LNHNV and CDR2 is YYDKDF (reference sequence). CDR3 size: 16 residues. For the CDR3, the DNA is TGTGCCACCAGCAGAGATGGCCCGCGAGTTTTAGGGGAGCTGTTTTTT. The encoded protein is CATSRDGPRVLGELFF. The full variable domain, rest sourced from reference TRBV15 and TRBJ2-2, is DAMVIQNPRYQVTQFGKPVTLSCSQTLNHNVMYWYQQKSSQAPKLLFHYYDKDFNNEADTPDNFQSRRPNTSFCFLDIRSPGLGDTAMYLCATSRDGPRVLGELFFGEGSRLTVL.

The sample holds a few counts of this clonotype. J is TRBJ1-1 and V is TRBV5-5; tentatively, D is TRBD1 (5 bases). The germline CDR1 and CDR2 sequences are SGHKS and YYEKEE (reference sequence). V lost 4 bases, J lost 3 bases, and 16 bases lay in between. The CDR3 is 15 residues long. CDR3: CASSLFTGLDTEAFF. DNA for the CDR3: TGTGCCAGCAGCCTATTTACAGGTCTTGACACTGAAGCTTTCTTT.

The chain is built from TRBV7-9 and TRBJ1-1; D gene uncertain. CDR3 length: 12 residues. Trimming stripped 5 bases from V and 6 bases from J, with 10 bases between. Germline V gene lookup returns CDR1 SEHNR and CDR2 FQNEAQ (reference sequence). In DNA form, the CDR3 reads TGTGCCAGCAGCCCCCCCCGGTCTGAAGCTTTCTTT. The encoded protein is CASSPPRSEAFF. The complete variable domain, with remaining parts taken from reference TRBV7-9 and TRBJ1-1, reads DTGVSQNPRHKITKRGQNVTFRCDPISEHNRLYWYRQTLGQGPEFLTYFQNEAQLEKSRLLSDRFSAERPKGSFSTLEIQRTEQGDSAMYLCASSPPRSEAFFGQGTRLTVV.

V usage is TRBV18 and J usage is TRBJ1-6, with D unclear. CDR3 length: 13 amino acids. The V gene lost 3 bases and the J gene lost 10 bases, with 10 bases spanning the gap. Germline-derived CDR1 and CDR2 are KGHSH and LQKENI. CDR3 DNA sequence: TGTGCCAGCTCACCGGAGTTAAGCTCACCCCTCCACTTT. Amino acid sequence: CASSPELSSPLHF.

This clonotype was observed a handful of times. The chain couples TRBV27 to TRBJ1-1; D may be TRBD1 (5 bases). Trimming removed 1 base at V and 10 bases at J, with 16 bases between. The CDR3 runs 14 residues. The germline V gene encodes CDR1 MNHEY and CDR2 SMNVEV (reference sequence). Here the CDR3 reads CASSLYGVGRVAFF. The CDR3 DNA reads TGTGCCAGCAGTTTATACGGGGTTGGCAGGGTAGCTTTCTTT.

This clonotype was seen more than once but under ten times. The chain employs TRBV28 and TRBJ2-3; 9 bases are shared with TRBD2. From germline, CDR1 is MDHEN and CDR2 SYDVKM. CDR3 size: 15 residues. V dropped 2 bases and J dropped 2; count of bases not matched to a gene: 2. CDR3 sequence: CASSLSGGYTDTQYF. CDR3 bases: TGTGCCAGCAGTTTAAGCGGGGGGTACACAGATACGCAGTATTTT. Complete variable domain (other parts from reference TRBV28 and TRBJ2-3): DVKVTQSSRYLVKRTGEKVFLECVQDMDHENMFWYRQDPGLGLRLIYFSYDVKMKEKGDIPEGYSVSREKKERFSLILESASTNQTSMYLCASSLSGGYTDTQYFGPGTRLTVL.